This passage covers 4 T cell receptor beta chains from one sample sequenced in a study of blood T cell repertoires in COVID-19 (TCRdb year 2020). Library preparation employed the immunoSEQ multiplex PCR assay. Here the immuneACCESS table is served through TCRdb, limited to in-frame sequences with V and J called. Missing clones are a known gap in these copies; in checked studies unresolved V genes cover under half, and the rest lacks a known reason. For this sample there are 390,000 or so clones; approximately 90% appear just once. Clones ranked in the top ten supply 1.4% of the sample. Sequenced input: peripheral blood. The receptors were sampled from a woman aged 25 to 39 with active or convalescent COVID-19.

This clone was seen a handful of times. This chain links TRBV7-9 with TRBJ2-5; 11 bases align to TRBD2. There are 19 residues in the CDR3. From germline, CDR1 is SEHNR and CDR2 FQNEAQ (reference sequence). V shed 5 bases, J shed 0 bases, and the junction held 14 bases outside the gene matches. The CDR3 loop is CASSPMRASGGRYQETQYF. The CDR3 DNA sequence: TGTGCCAGCAGCCCCATGAGGGCTAGCGGGGGGCGGTACCAAGAGACCCAGTACTTC.

This clone was counted at least ten times. The chain combines TRBV7-8 with TRBJ2-2, with D unclear. CDR1 SGHVS and CDR2 FQNEAQ come from the germline V gene. There are 13 residues in the CDR3. V lost 5 bases to trimming and J lost 6 bases, with 10 bases between them. Here the CDR3 reads CASSETPSGELFF. The CDR3 DNA follows: TGTGCCAGCAGCGAAACTCCGTCCGGGGAGCTGTTTTTT.

The rearrangement joins TRBV5-4 to TRBJ2-7; TRBD1 is a possible D gene (5 bases). Germline CDR1 is SGHNT and CDR2 is YYREEE (reference sequence). This CDR3 is built from 16 residues. V was clipped by 0 bases and J by 3 bases, with 16 bases between them. The CDR3 loop is CASSLGRDLPNYEQYF. As DNA, the CDR3 is TGTGCCAGCAGCTTGGGCAGGGATCTGCCCAACTACGAGCAGTACTTC.

The chain uses TRBV6-5 and TRBJ2-7; the D is unclear. Deletions cut 8 bases from V and 2 bases from J, with 13 bases between. There are 13 residues in the CDR3. The germline CDR1 and CDR2 sequences are MNHEY and SVGAGI. This chain's CDR3 is CASGYSGPYEQYF. DNA for the CDR3: TGTGCCAGCGGATACAGTGGCCCCTACGAGCAGTACTTC.